A selection of T cell receptor beta chains follows, all from one sample in a study of shared clonotypes between healthy human individuals. Assay used: immunoSEQ multiplex PCR; TCRdb lists only in-frame clones, some missing. The table has about 2.1 million clones, over 85% seen once. The sample was naive CD8+ T cells from PBMCs. The receptor source for this set is a man in his late teens or twenties in good health. Some clones in this sample may be carry-over from other donors' samples. Each CDR3 is given with its conserved first and last residue. A D gene is named only where the DNA matches it firmly.

D: TRBD2
V: TRBV10-3
CDR3: CAISGGLAGRETQYF

D: -
V: TRBV27
CDR3: CASSQDPSGEQYF

D: TRBD1
V: TRBV6-6
CDR3: CASRMRTGVQPQHF

D: TRBD1
V: TRBV13
CDR3: CASSLETTRQGIYTGELFF

D: -
V: TRBV27
CDR3: CASSLLGRGGTEAFF

D: TRBD1
V: TRBV4-1
CDR3: CASSLPPGQGVRANEKLFF

D: TRBD1
V: TRBV9
CDR3: CASSGLGTGASLNEQFF

D: -
V: TRBV9
CDR3: CASSVRALETQYF

D: -
V: TRBV28
CDR3: CASSLTVDSGQGYTF

D: TRBD2
V: TRBV7-7
CDR3: CASSSTLPGLAGQETQYF

D: TRBD2
V: TRBV9
CDR3: CASSVGGTSGYNEQFF

D: TRBD2
V: TRBV29-1
CDR3: CSVVIVAGGFHEQYF

D: TRBD1
V: TRBV27
CDR3: CASRVGGGAIEAFF

D: -
V: TRBV6-1
CDR3: CASSEGWGYEQYF

D: TRBD1
V: TRBV4-1
CDR3: CASSQGQVSYEQYF

D: TRBD1
V: TRBV30
CDR3: CAWSSDREANYGYTF

D: TRBD1
V: TRBV5-1
CDR3: CASRSLPGQGYEQYF

D: -
V: TRBV11-2
CDR3: CASSRSLGGTQYF

D: -
V: TRBV27
CDR3: CASSRRGSNLYEQYF

D: -
V: TRBV27
CDR3: CASSASTDTQYF

D: TRBD2
V: TRBV25-1
CDR3: CASRGREASIAKNIQYF

D: -
V: TRBV4-1
CDR3: CASSQGRGAGYEQYF

D: -
V: TRBV21-1
CDR3: CASKPLTGVPYEQYF

D: -
V: TRBV7-2
CDR3: CASSLGEEGSSYEQYF

D: -
V: TRBV28
CDR3: CASSFARRGVGANVLTF

D: TRBD1
V: TRBV29-1
CDR3: CSVERTGTSYEQYF

D: -
V: TRBV19
CDR3: CASKFRGANTEAFF

D: TRBD2
V: TRBV11-2
CDR3: CASSLGSSGRSNEQFF

D: TRBD1
V: TRBV9
CDR3: CASGPGTGNYEQYF

D: TRBD2
V: TRBV6-5
CDR3: CASSGLAGGMREQYF

D: -
V: TRBV5-1
CDR3: CASSLANPYNEQFF

D: TRBD1
V: TRBV27
CDR3: CASSLRGRTGGSGGYTF

D: -
V: TRBV4-2
CDR3: CASSQGVEDIDYGYTF

D: TRBD1
V: TRBV29-1
CDR3: CSVEGGTGSSGANVLTF

D: -
V: TRBV7-9
CDR3: CASSPDLLRTTGRHEQFF

D: TRBD1
V: TRBV19
CDR3: CASRVRGRNEQFF

D: -
V: TRBV7-9
CDR3: CASSPRNLEDTIYF

D: -
V: TRBV10-3
CDR3: CAISESSGISYEQYF

D: -
V: TRBV27
CDR3: CASTRWMGDTEAFF

D: -
V: TRBV19
CDR3: CASRSGANVLTF

D: -
V: TRBV27
CDR3: CASSLWGAKSNQPQHF